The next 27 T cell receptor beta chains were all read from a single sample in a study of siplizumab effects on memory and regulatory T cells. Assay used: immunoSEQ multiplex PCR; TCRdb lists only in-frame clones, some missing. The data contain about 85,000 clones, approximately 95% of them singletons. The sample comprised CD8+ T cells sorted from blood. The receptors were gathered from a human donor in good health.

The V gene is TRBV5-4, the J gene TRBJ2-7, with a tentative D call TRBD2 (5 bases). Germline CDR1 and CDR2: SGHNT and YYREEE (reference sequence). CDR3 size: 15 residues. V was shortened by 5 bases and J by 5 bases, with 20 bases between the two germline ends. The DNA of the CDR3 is TGTGCCAGCAGGACGATGTCGGGGATTAGGGACGAGCAGTACTTC. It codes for CASRTMSGIRDEQYF.

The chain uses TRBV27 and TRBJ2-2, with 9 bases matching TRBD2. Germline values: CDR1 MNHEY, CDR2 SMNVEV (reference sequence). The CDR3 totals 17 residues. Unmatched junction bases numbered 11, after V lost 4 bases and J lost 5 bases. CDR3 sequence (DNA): TGTGCCAGCAGTTCAGAGGGACTAGCCGTAGTGACCGGGGAGCTGTTTTTT. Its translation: CASSSEGLAVVTGELFF.

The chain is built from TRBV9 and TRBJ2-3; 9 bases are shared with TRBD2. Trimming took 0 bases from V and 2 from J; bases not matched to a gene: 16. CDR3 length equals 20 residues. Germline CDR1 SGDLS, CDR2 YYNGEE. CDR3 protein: CASSVATPRLAESSTDTQYF. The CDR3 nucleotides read TGTGCCAGCAGCGTAGCTACCCCGAGACTAGCGGAAAGTTCCACAGATACGCAGTATTTT.

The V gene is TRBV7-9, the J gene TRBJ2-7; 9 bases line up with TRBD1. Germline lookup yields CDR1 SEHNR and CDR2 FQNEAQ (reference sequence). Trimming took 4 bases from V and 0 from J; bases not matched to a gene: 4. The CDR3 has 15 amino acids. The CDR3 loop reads CASSWDRDFSYEQYF. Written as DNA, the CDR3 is TGTGCCAGCAGCTGGGACAGGGACTTCTCCTACGAGCAGTACTTC. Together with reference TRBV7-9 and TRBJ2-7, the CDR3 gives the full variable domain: DTGVSQNPRHKITKRGQNVTFRCDPISEHNRLYWYRQTLGQGPEFLTYFQNEAQLEKSRLLSDRFSAERPKGSFSTLEIQRTEQGDSAMYLCASSWDRDFSYEQYFGPGTRLTVT.

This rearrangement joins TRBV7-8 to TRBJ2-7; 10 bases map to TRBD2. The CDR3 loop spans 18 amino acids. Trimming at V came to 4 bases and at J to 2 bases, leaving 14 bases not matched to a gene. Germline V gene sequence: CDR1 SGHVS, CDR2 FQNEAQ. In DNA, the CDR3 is TGTGCCAGCAGCTGGGGGTGGAGGCAGCGGGAGGGGGCCTACGAGCAGTACTTC. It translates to CASSWGWRQREGAYEQYF.

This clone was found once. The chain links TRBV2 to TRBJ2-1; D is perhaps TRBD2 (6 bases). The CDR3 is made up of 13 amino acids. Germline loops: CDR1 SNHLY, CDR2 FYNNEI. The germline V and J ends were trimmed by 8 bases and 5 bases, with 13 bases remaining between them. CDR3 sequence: CASWGEVDNEQFF. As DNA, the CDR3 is TGTGCCAGCTGGGGGGAGGTCGACAATGAGCAGTTCTTC.

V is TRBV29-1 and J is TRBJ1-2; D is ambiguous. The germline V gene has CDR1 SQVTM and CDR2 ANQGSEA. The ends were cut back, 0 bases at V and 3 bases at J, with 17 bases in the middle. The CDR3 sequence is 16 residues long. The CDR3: CSVEDNEQERYYGYTF. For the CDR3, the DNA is TGCAGCGTTGAAGATAACGAGCAGGAGAGATACTATGGCTACACCTTC.

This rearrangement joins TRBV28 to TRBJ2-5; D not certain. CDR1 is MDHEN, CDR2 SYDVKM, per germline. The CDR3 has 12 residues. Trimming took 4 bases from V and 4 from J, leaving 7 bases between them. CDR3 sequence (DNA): TGTGCCAGCAGTTCCGTGGTAGAGACCCAGTACTTC. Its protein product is CASSSVVETQYF.

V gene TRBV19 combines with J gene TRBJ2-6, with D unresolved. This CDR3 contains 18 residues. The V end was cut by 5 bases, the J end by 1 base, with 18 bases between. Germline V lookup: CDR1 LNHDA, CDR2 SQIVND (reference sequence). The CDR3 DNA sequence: TGTGCCAGTAGTGACCCCTTTCGTATTAAGTCTGGGGCCAACGTCCTGACTTTC. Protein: CASSDPFRIKSGANVLTF.

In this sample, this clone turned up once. The CDR3 coding sequence is TGTGCCAGCAGCGGAAGGGGGGGGCACGAGCAGTACTTC. It codes for CASSGRGGHEQYF. The chain carries TRBV9 and TRBJ2-7; a possible D gene is TRBD2 (7 bases). The germline V and J ends were trimmed by 3 bases and 5 bases, with 12 bases remaining between them. The V gene's germline CDR1 is SGDLS and CDR2 YYNGEE. The CDR3 is 13 residues long.

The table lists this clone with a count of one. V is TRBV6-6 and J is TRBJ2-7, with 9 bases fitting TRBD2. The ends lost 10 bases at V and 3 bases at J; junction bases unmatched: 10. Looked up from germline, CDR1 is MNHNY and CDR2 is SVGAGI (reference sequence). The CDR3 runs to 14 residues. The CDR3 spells CAISIAGVSYEQYF. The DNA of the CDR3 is TGTGCCATTTCGATAGCGGGAGTTAGCTACGAGCAGTACTTC.

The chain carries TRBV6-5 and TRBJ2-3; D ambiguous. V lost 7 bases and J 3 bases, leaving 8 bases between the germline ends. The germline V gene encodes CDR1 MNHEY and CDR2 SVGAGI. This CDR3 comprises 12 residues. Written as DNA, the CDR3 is TGTGCCAGCAATAAACCAACAGATACGCAGTATTTT. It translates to CASNKPTDTQYF.

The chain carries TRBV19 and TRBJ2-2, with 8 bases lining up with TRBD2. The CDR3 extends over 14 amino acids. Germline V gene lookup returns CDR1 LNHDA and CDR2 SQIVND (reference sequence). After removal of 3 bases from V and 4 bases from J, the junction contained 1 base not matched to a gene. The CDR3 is CASSIGRGTGELFF. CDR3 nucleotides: TGTGCCAGTAGTATCGGGAGGGGCACCGGGGAGCTGTTTTTT.

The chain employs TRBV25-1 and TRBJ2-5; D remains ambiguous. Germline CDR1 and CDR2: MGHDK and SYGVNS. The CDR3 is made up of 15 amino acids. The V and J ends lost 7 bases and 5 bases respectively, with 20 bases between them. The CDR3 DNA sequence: TGTGCCAGCAATACCCGGTCCGGGCCCAGGGAGACCCAGTACTTC. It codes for CASNTRSGPRETQYF.

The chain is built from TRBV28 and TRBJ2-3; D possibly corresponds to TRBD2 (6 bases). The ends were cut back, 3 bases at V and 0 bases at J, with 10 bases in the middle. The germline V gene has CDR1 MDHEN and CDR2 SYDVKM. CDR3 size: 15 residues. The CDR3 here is CASSLWGESTDTQYF. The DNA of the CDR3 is TGTGCCAGCAGTTTGTGGGGGGAGAGCACAGATACGCAGTATTTT.

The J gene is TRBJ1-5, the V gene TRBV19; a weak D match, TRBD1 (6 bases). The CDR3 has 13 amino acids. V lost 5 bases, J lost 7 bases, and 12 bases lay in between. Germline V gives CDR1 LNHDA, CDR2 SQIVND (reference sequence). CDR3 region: CASSLGARQPQHF. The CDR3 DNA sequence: TGTGCCAGTAGTTTGGGGGCACGGCAGCCCCAGCATTTT. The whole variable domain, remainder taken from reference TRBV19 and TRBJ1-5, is DGGITQSPKYLFRKEGQNVTLSCEQNLNHDAMYWYRQDPGQGLRLIYYSQIVNDFQKGDIAEGYSVSREKKESFPLTVTSAQKNPTAFYLCASSLGARQPQHFGDGTRLSIL.

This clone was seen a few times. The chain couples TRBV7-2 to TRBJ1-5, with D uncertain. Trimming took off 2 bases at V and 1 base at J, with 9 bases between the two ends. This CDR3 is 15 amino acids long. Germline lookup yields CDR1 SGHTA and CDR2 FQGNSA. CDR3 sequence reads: CASSLRGGSNQPQHF. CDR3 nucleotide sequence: TGTGCCAGCAGCTTACGGGGAGGCAGCAATCAGCCCCAGCATTTT.

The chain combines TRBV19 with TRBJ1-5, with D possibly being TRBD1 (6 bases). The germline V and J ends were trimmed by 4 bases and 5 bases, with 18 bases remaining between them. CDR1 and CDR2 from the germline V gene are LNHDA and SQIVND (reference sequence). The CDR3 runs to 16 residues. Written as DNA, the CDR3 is TGTGCCAGTAGTAAGTGGACAGAAGGGGTTCATCAGCCCCAGCATTTT. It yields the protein CASSKWTEGVHQPQHF.

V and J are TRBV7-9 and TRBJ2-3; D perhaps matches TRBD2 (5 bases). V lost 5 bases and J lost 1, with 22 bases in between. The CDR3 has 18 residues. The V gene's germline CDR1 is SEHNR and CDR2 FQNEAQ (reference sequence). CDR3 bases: TGTGCCAGCAGCCCCAGAGCGGATAGGTGGGAGCGCACAGATACGCAGTATTTT. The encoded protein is CASSPRADRWERTDTQYF.

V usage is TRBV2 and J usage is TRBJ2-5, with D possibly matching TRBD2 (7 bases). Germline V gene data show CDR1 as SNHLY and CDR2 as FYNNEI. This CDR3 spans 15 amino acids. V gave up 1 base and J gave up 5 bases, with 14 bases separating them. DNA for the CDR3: TGTGCCAGCAGTGAAGTCCTTGGGGGGGCGGAGACCCAGTACTTC. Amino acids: CASSEVLGGAETQYF.

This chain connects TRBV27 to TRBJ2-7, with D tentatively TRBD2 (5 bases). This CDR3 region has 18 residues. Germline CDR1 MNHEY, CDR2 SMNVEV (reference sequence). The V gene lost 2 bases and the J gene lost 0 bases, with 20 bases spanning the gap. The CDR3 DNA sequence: TGTGCCAGCAGTTTAGATGCTAGCAGGAGCGAACTCTCCTACGAGCAGTACTTC. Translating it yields CASSLDASRSELSYEQYF.

The CDR3 protein is CASSLVYTEQFF. The CDR3 DNA is TGTGCCAGCAGCTTAGTTTACACCGAGCAGTTCTTC. The rearrangement uses TRBV7-9 and TRBJ2-1; no definite D call. Germline lookup yields CDR1 SEHNR and CDR2 FQNEAQ (reference sequence). The CDR3 covers 12 residues. Trimming left V 1 base short and J 10 bases short, with 8 bases between.

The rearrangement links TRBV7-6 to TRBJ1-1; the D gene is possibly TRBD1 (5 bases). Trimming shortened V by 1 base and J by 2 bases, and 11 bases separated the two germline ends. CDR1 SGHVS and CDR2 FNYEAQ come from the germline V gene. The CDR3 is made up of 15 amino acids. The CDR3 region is CASSLGSGGNTEAFF. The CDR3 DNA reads TGTGCCAGCAGCTTAGGGTCTGGGGGTAACACTGAAGCTTTCTTT.

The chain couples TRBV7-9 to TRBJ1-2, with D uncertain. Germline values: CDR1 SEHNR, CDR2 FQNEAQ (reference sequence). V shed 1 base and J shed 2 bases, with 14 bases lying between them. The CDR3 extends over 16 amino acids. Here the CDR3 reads CASSLDWTVVNYGYTF. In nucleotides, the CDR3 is TGTGCCAGCAGCTTAGATTGGACGGTCGTAAACTATGGCTACACCTTC.

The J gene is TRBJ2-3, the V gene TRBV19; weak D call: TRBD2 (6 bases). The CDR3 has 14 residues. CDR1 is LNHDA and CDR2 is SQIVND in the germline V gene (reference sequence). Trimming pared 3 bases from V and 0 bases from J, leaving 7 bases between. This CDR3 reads CASSMSGSTDTQYF. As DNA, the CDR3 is TGTGCCAGTAGTATGAGCGGGAGCACAGATACGCAGTATTTT.

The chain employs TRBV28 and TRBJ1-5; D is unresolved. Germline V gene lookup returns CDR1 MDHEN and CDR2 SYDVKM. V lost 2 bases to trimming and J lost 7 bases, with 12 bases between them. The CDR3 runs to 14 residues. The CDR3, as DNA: TGTGCCAGCAGTTTAGTGGGCAGTAGCCAGCCCCAGCATTTT. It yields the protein CASSLVGSSQPQHF.

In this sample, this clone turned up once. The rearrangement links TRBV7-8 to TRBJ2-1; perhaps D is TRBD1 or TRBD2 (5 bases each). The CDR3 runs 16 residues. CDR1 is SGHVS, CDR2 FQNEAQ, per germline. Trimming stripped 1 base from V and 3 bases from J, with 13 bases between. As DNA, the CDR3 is TGTGCCAGCAGCTTAGACCCCGGGACCAGCTACAATGAGCAGTTCTTC. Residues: CASSLDPGTSYNEQFF.